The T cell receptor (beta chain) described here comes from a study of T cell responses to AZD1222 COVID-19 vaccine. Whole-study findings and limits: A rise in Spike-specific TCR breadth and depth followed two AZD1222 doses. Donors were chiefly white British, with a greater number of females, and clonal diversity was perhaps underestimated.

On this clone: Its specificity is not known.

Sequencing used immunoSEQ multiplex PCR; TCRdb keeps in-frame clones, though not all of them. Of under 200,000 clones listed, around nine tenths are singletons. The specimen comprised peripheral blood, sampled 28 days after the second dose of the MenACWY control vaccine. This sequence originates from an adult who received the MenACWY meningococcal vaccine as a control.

Here the CDR3 reads CASSLAGGGTNEKLFF. The CDR3 DNA follows: TGTGCCAGCAGCTTGGCCGGAGGGGGAACTAATGAAAAACTGTTTTTT. The genes are TRBV7-8 and TRBJ1-4; D might be TRBD1 (6 bases). CDR3 length: 16 residues. The germline gives CDR1 SGHVS, CDR2 FQNEAQ. V was clipped by 3 bases and J by 1 base, with 12 bases between them.